Presented here are 20 T cell receptor beta chains from one specimen sequenced in a study of shared clonotypes between healthy human individuals. Here immunoSEQ multiplex PCR was the method, and the copy in TCRdb shows in-frame clones only, minus some. Here the sample spans 550,000 to 850,000 clones, approximately 79% being singletons. Sequencing was done on a sample of memory CD4+ T cells sorted from blood. The subset is: CD45RA-negative fraction. Receptors originate from a woman aged 30 to 39 in good health.

V is TRBV12-2 and J is TRBJ2-7; the table names TRBD2, a call not compared with the DNA. TRBV12-2 is recorded as a pseudogene. The CDR3 has 16 residues. The chain's CDR3 is CASRLSGDRAHYEQYF. CDR3 sequence (DNA): TGTGCAAGTCGCTTAAGCGGAGACCGAGCCCACTACGAGCAGTACTTC.

This clone was observed a handful of times. This sequence joins TRBV19 and TRBJ1-5, with 7 bases aligning to TRBD1. The CDR3 is 14 residues long. In germline, CDR1 is LNHDA, CDR2 SQIVND (reference sequence). The V segment lost 5 bases and the J segment 4 bases; nucleotides outside the gene matches: 5. The CDR3 coding sequence is TGTGCCAGTAGTGCGGGACAGTTAAATCAGCCCCAGCATTTT. Its translation: CASSAGQLNQPQHF.

The chain has TRBV9 and TRBJ2-3, with TRBD2 matching 9 bases. Germline lookup yields CDR1 SGDLS and CDR2 YYNGEE. The CDR3 has 16 amino acids. The junction had 7 bases not matched to a gene; V was cut back by 0 bases and J by 5 bases. This CDR3 is CASSVGAGGLRDTQYF. CDR3 nucleotide sequence: TGTGCCAGCAGCGTAGGGGCGGGAGGGCTGAGAGATACGCAGTATTTT.

V usage is TRBV5-1 and J usage is TRBJ2-5; 7 bases are shared with TRBD2. Germline V lookup: CDR1 SGHRS, CDR2 YFSETQ. Losses at the gene ends were 1 base for V and 0 bases for J; bases not matched to a gene: 6. The CDR3 loop spans 16 amino acids. CDR3 region: CASSLSGGSNQETQYF. The DNA for the CDR3 is TGCGCCAGCAGCTTGTCTGGCGGGAGTAACCAAGAGACCCAGTACTTC.

This clone has only a few counts. The rearrangement links TRBV5-1 to TRBJ1-1, with 12 bases that match TRBD1. J was trimmed by 5 bases and V by 4 bases; bases with no gene match: 12. There are 17 residues in the CDR3. Germline V CDR1 and CDR2: SGHRS, YFSETQ. This CDR3 reads CASSPEGDRGHRTEAFF. CDR3 DNA sequence: TGCGCCAGCAGCCCCGAGGGGGACAGGGGGCATCGGACTGAAGCTTTCTTT. Based on the CDR3 plus reference TRBV5-1 and TRBJ1-1, the full variable domain is KAGVTQTPRYLIKTRGQQVTLSCSPISGHRSVSWYQQTPGQGLQFLFEYFSETQRNKGNFPGRFSGRQFSNSRSEMNVSTLELGDSALYLCASSPEGDRGHRTEAFFGQGTRLTVV.

This clone is a singleton in its sample. The chain recombines TRBV28 with TRBJ2-5, with D perhaps TRBD2 (5 bases). The CDR3 is made up of 14 amino acids. V was shortened by 8 bases and J by 5 bases, with 18 bases between the two germline ends. Looked up from germline, CDR1 is MDHEN and CDR2 is SYDVKM. CDR3 in DNA: TGTGCCAGCCGAGGAGGAACCCTTGGGGAGACCCAGTACTTC. It codes for CASRGGTLGETQYF. The full variable domain, rest sourced from reference TRBV28 and TRBJ2-5, is DVKVTQSSRYLVKRTGEKVFLECVQDMDHENMFWYRQDPGLGLRLIYFSYDVKMKEKGDIPEGYSVSREKKERFSLILESASTNQTSMYLCASRGGTLGETQYFGPGTRLLVL.

V and J are TRBV15 and TRBJ2-4; TRBD2 matches 15 bases. This CDR3 has 18 amino acids. The germline CDR1 and CDR2 sequences are LNHNV and YYDKDF (reference sequence). J gave up 7 bases and V 4 bases, and 11 bases lay outside the gene matches. Written as DNA, the CDR3 is TGTGCCACCAGCATCTGGGGACTAGCGGGAGGATTGGAGAACATTCAGTACTTC. It specifies CATSIWGLAGGLENIQYF.

The chain carries TRBV6-5 and TRBJ1-1, with 7 bases identical to TRBD1. The CDR3 spans 14 residues. Germline values: CDR1 MNHEY, CDR2 SVGAGI. V shed 5 bases and J 2 bases; nucleotides not matched to a gene: 5. The CDR3 DNA reads as TGTGCCAGCAGTACCGGGACAGCTAACACTGAAGCTTTCTTT. Its translation is CASSTGTANTEAFF.

The table lists this clone with a few counts. The chain combines TRBV7-2 with TRBJ2-7; TRBD2 agrees at 11 bases. CDR3 length: 15 amino acids. The trim removed 5 bases at V and 7 bases at J, leaving 10 bases unmatched. Germline V gene sequence: CDR1 SGHTA, CDR2 FQGNSA. This chain's CDR3 is CASSVQTSGIGEQYF. The CDR3, as DNA: TGTGCCAGCAGCGTCCAGACTAGCGGGATAGGGGAGCAGTACTTC. The full variable domain, in which reference TRBV7-2 and TRBJ2-7 provide the parts outside the CDR3, is GAGVSQSPSNKVTEKGKDVELRCDPISGHTALYWYRQSLGQGLEFLIYFQGNSAPDKSGLPSDRFSAERTGGSVSTLTIQRTQQEDSAVYLCASSVQTSGIGEQYFGPGTRLTVT.

The rearrangement links TRBV29-1 to TRBJ1-2; 10 bases fit TRBD1. Germline values: CDR1 SQVTM, CDR2 ANQGSEA. The CDR3 is 13 residues long. Germline trimming cut 7 bases from V and 4 bases from J; bases unmatched to any gene: 6. The CDR3: CSARQGASYGYTF. CDR3 sequence (DNA): TGCAGCGCGAGACAGGGGGCGAGCTATGGCTACACCTTC.

The rearrangement joins TRBV11-2 to TRBJ1-5, with D hard to call. CDR3 length: 13 amino acids. Trimming took off 3 bases at V and 7 bases at J, with 10 bases between the two ends. Germline lookup yields CDR1 SGHAT and CDR2 FQNNGV. The CDR3 DNA reads as TGTGCCAGCAGCTTGGGATCGGGGCAGCCCCAGCATTTT. Its protein product is CASSLGSGQPQHF.

On this clone: This may stem from a read error, because a much larger clone lies one nucleotide away. The chain employs TRBV27 and TRBJ2-5, with D unresolved. CDR1 is MNHEY and CDR2 is SMNVEV in the germline V gene (reference sequence). The CDR3 spans 13 residues. V was trimmed by 0 bases and J by 1 base, leaving 3 bases between them. The CDR3 nucleotides are TGTGCCAGCAGTTTATCGTCCCAAGAGACCCAGTACTTC. The encoded protein is CASSLSSQETQYF.

This rearrangement joins TRBV18 to TRBJ1-5; perhaps TRBD1 as D (5 bases). The V gene's germline CDR1 is KGHSH and CDR2 LQKENI. The germline V and J ends were trimmed by 4 bases and 7 bases, with 14 bases remaining between them. This CDR3 has 14 residues. The CDR3, as DNA: TGTGCCAGCTCACAGCAGGGCCCCGGGCAGCCCCAGCATTTT. Translation: CASSQQGPGQPQHF.

The chain links TRBV10-3 to TRBJ2-5, with 8 positions matching TRBD1. The CDR3 covers 14 residues. The V gene's germline CDR1 is ENHRY and CDR2 SYGVKD. Trimming at V came to 8 bases and at J to 3 bases, leaving 8 bases not matched to a gene. The CDR3, as DNA: TGTGCCATCTCTCCGACAGGGGTGGAAGAGACCCAGTACTTC. This sequence encodes CAISPTGVEETQYF.

Details on this clone: Other DNA sequences of this sample code for an identical CDR3. The chain uses TRBV5-1 and TRBJ2-1; D gene uncertain. Germline V lookup: CDR1 SGHRS, CDR2 YFSETQ. This CDR3 contains 15 residues. V was cut by 0 bases and J by 3 bases, with 10 bases left in between. CDR3 sequence: CASSLDYSLYNEQFF. CDR3 nucleotide sequence: TGCGCCAGCAGCTTGGACTACTCGCTCTACAATGAGCAGTTCTTC.

The genes are TRBV19 and TRBJ2-4; D could derive from TRBD1 or TRBD2 (5 bases each). The V end lost 6 bases, the J end lost 0 bases, and 15 bases lay between the germline ends. This CDR3 contains 16 residues. CDR1 LNHDA and CDR2 SQIVND come from the germline V gene (reference sequence). The CDR3 sequence: CASSPKGTPAKNIQYF. The DNA for the CDR3 is TGTGCCAGTAGCCCGAAAGGGACGCCAGCCAAAAACATTCAGTACTTC.

In DNA form, the CDR3 reads TGTGCCAGCAGTATAGACAAAGGAGCTACGCAGTATTTT. It specifies CASSIDKGATQYF. The chain is built from TRBV27 and TRBJ2-3; D is unclear. This CDR3 is 13 amino acids long. Trimming took 5 bases from V and 8 from J, leaving 14 bases between them. Germline V lookup: CDR1 MNHEY, CDR2 SMNVEV (reference sequence).

V and J are TRBV18 and TRBJ2-1, with D possibly matching TRBD2 (5 bases). Germline V gene lookup returns CDR1 KGHSH and CDR2 LQKENI. CDR3 length: 16 residues. Trimming stripped 1 base from V and 9 bases from J, with 19 bases between. The CDR3 spells CASSPRTRGLGSEQFF. CDR3 DNA sequence: TGTGCCAGCTCACCACGGACTCGTGGGTTAGGAAGTGAGCAGTTCTTC.

This chain uses TRBV5-6 with TRBJ1-2, with 8 bases fitting TRBD1. J gave up 7 bases and V 3 bases, and 5 bases lay outside the gene matches. The CDR3 consists of 13 residues. CDR1 and CDR2 (germline): SGHDT, YYEEEE. Written as DNA, the CDR3 is TGTGCCAGCAGCTGGACAGGGCTCCCTGGCTACACCTTC. This codes for CASSWTGLPGYTF.

The chain joins TRBV4-1 to TRBJ2-5; 9 bases fit TRBD1. Germline trimming cut 1 base from V and 2 bases from J; bases unmatched to any gene: 2. From germline, CDR1 is MGHRA and CDR2 YSYEKL. This CDR3 contains 15 residues. In DNA form, the CDR3 reads TGCGCCAGCAGCCAAGGGGACAGGGTGCAAGAGACCCAGTACTTC. Translation gives CASSQGDRVQETQYF.